These 10 T cell receptor beta chains came from one sample sequenced in a study of T-cell memory formation after mild COVID-19. TCRdb used MiXCR to reprocess the 5' RACE reads, holding one entry per CDR3 protein. The table has 400,000 to 500,000 distinct CDR3 sequences, over 15% seen once. Sequences were obtained from PBMCs or a T cell subset sorted from them (not recorded which). Source of these receptors: an adult woman who had mild COVID-19 (a few samples of this study predate the infection). Cell type and time point are not known.

This clonotype appeared many times. This chain links TRBV7-8 with TRBJ2-7; 8 nucleotides line up with TRBD1. Germline-derived CDR1 and CDR2 are SGHVS and FQNEAQ. V gave up 6 bases and J gave up 6 bases; unmatched junction bases: 7. The CDR3 covers 13 residues. The CDR3 reads CASSMDRVGEQYF. CDR3 in DNA: TGTGCCAGCAGTATGGACAGGGTCGGCGAGCAGTACTTC.

This chain joins TRBV6-6 and TRBJ2-1; 15 bases align to TRBD2. V shed 2 bases and J 8 bases; nucleotides not matched to a gene: 4. The length of the CDR3 is 16 residues. Germline assignment: CDR1 MNHNY and CDR2 SVGAGI (reference sequence). The CDR3 spells CASSYGLAGGPDEQFF. Written as DNA, the CDR3 is TGTGCCAGCAGTTACGGACTAGCGGGAGGGCCCGATGAGCAGTTCTTC.

The sample holds a few counts of this clonotype. The rearrangement joins TRBV6-6 to TRBJ2-3, with 8 bases identical to TRBD2. The CDR3 extends over 15 amino acids. Looked up from germline, CDR1 is MNHNY and CDR2 is SVGAGI (reference sequence). V lost 5 bases and J lost 4; bases outside the gene matches: 8. CDR3 region: CASSPGLAGPDTQYF. CDR3 coding DNA: TGTGCCAGCAGTCCCGGCCTAGCGGGTCCAGATACGCAGTATTTT.

The V call is TRBV14, the J call TRBJ2-7; 12 nucleotides align to TRBD2. CDR1 is SGHDN, CDR2 FVKESK, per germline. The CDR3 consists of 16 residues. The V and J ends lost 4 bases and 3 bases, in that order; junction bases with no gene match: 7. CDR3 in amino acids: CASSLRATSGGYEQYF. The CDR3 DNA reads TGTGCCAGCAGCCTTCGAGCGACTAGCGGGGGCTACGAGCAGTACTTC.

This chain uses TRBV15 with TRBJ2-3; D is possibly TRBD2 (6 bases). Germline V gene lookup returns CDR1 LNHNV and CDR2 YYDKDF (reference sequence). The CDR3 contains 16 residues. Trimming pared 1 base from V and 0 bases from J, leaving 11 bases between. This CDR3 reads CATSRARDFSTDTQYF. The CDR3 DNA is TGTGCCACCAGCAGAGCTCGGGACTTTAGCACAGATACGCAGTATTTT.

A few counts support this clonotype. The genes are TRBV6-6 and TRBJ1-2, with D possibly being TRBD1 (6 bases). This CDR3 spans 15 amino acids. V gave up 2 bases and J gave up 3 bases, with 13 bases separating them. Per germline, CDR1 MNHNY and CDR2 SVGAGI (reference sequence). DNA of the CDR3: TGTGCCAGCAGTTACCACTCGGGGGGCGACTATGGCTACACCTTC. Translating it yields CASSYHSGGDYGYTF.

V usage is TRBV9 and J usage is TRBJ2-1; D unresolved. Trimming cost V 3 bases and J 9 bases, with 13 bases left between them. Germline assignment: CDR1 SGDLS and CDR2 YYNGEE. The length of the CDR3 is 13 residues. CDR3 residues: CASSAGVSGEQFF. Here the CDR3 DNA reads TGTGCCAGCAGCGCAGGCGTATCCGGTGAGCAGTTCTTC. Full variable domain (outside the CDR3, taken from reference TRBV9 and TRBJ2-1): DSGVTQTPKHLITATGQRVTLRCSPRSGDLSVYWYQQSLDQGLQFLIQYYNGEERAKGNILERFSAQQFPDLHSELNLSSLELGDSALYFCASSAGVSGEQFFGPGTRLTVL.

The chain combines TRBV6-1 with TRBJ1-2; 7 nucleotides agree with TRBD1. In germline, CDR1 is MNHNS, CDR2 SASEGT. The trim removed 8 bases at V and 7 bases at J, leaving 10 bases unmatched. There are 13 residues in the CDR3. As DNA, the CDR3 is TGTGCCAGCCGACAGGGCTGGCTGGGTGGCTACACCTTC. This gives the protein CASRQGWLGGYTF.

J is TRBJ2-7 and V is TRBV2; 12 nucleotides align to TRBD1. The germline V gene has CDR1 SNHLY and CDR2 FYNNEI. Trimming removed 6 bases from V and 5 bases from J; junction bases left unmatched: 5. There are 14 residues in the CDR3. CDR3 loop: CASRAGTGGHEQYF. The CDR3 nucleotides are TGTGCCAGCAGAGCGGGGACAGGGGGCCACGAGCAGTACTTC.

The V call is TRBV7-2, the J call TRBJ2-7; TRBD1 might be the D (5 bases). This CDR3 has 14 amino acids. Germline CDR1 and CDR2: SGHTA and FQGNSA. Deletions cut 1 base from V and 3 bases from J, with 10 bases between. The CDR3 DNA reads as TGTGCCAGCAGCTTAGGTCAGGGTTACTACGAGCAGTACTTC. Encoded protein: CASSLGQGYYEQYF.